These 13 T cell receptor beta chains came from one sample sequenced in a study of blood T cell repertoires in COVID-19 (dated by TCRdb to the early 2020s). The library was generated by the immunoSEQ multiplex PCR assay. As stored in TCRdb, this immuneACCESS dataset retains in-frame rearrangements with V and J assigned. A fraction of the clones does not appear; measured against another copy, unresolved V genes explain less than half of the discrepancy, and the remainder lacks a known reason. The sample table contains over 150,000 clones; only one count was recorded for around 90% of them. The top ten constitute 3.9% of the sample. Specimen: peripheral blood. These receptor sequences come from a woman aged 60-70 years who had recovered from COVID-19.

The V gene is TRBV11-2, the J gene TRBJ2-5; TRBD2 is a possible D gene (5 bases). Germline lookup yields CDR1 SGHAT and CDR2 FQNNGV. V was clipped by 5 bases and J by 5 bases, with 24 bases between them. There are 17 residues in the CDR3. CDR3 amino acids: CASSRAGKGLTVETQYF. The CDR3 bases are TGTGCCAGCAGCCGGGCGGGTAAGGGCCTCACGGTGGAGACCCAGTACTTC.

The chain has TRBV28 and TRBJ2-7; no reliable D call. Germline V gives CDR1 MDHEN, CDR2 SYDVKM. V was cut by 5 bases and J by 6 bases, with 11 bases left in between. The CDR3 is made up of 12 amino acids. CDR3 residues: CASSPTTPEQYF. For the CDR3, the DNA is TGTGCCAGCAGTCCAACGACACCCGAGCAGTACTTC.

The V call is TRBV10-1, the J call TRBJ2-1, with D possibly being TRBD1 (5 bases). Germline lookup yields CDR1 WNHNN and CDR2 SYGVQD (reference sequence). The V end lost 4 bases, the J end lost 15 bases, and 19 bases lay between the germline ends. The CDR3 has 13 amino acids. CDR3 region: CASSGKPDSPGFF. The CDR3 DNA follows: TGCGCCAGCAGTGGGAAACCTGACAGTCCCGGGTTCTTC.

The chain has TRBV9 and TRBJ2-5, with 8 bases that match TRBD2. Germline-derived CDR1 and CDR2 are SGDLS and YYNGEE. The CDR3 covers 14 residues. J gave up 5 bases and V 4 bases, and 7 bases lay outside the gene matches. The CDR3 region is CASSIGTSQETQYF. CDR3 bases: TGTGCCAGCAGCATAGGGACTAGTCAGGAGACCCAGTACTTC.

The chain has TRBV19 and TRBJ1-1; TRBD1 agrees at 9 bases. Germline V lookup: CDR1 LNHDA, CDR2 SQIVND (reference sequence). The CDR3 runs 14 residues. Germline trimming cut 6 bases from V and 4 bases from J; bases unmatched to any gene: 6. DNA of the CDR3: TGTGCCAGTAGCCGACAGGGGGTTAGCACTGAAGCTTTCTTT. This codes for CASSRQGVSTEAFF.

The chain links TRBV19 to TRBJ2-5; D perhaps matches TRBD1 (5 bases). In germline, CDR1 is LNHDA, CDR2 SQIVND (reference sequence). V was shortened by 7 bases and J by 1 base, with 19 bases between the two germline ends. The CDR3 has 16 amino acids. CDR3 coding DNA: TGTGCCAGTACCCCTGGAGTGGGGCACACCCAAGAGACCCAGTACTTC. This translates into CASTPGVGHTQETQYF. The full variable domain, rest sourced from reference TRBV19 and TRBJ2-5, is DGGITQSPKYLFRKEGQNVTLSCEQNLNHDAMYWYRQDPGQGLRLIYYSQIVNDFQKGDIAEGYSVSREKKESFPLTVTSAQKNPTAFYLCASTPGVGHTQETQYFGPGTRLLVL.

The chain links TRBV7-9 to TRBJ2-5, with D unresolved. This CDR3 contains 13 residues. The V end lost 0 bases, the J end lost 4 bases, and 6 bases lay between the germline ends. The germline V gene encodes CDR1 SEHNR and CDR2 FQNEAQ (reference sequence). The CDR3 region is CASSLAVAETQYF. The DNA of the CDR3 is TGTGCCAGCAGCTTAGCGGTGGCAGAGACCCAGTACTTC.

This chain links TRBV5-4 with TRBJ1-6, with D maybe TRBD1 (6 bases). The CDR3 runs 13 residues. Trimming pared 9 bases from V and 5 bases from J, leaving 12 bases between. From germline, CDR1 is SGHNT and CDR2 YYREEE (reference sequence). This CDR3 reads CATRQGNNSPLHF. CDR3 nucleotides: TGTGCCACTCGGCAGGGGAATAATTCACCCCTCCACTTT.

The V and J genes are TRBV7-8 and TRBJ1-5; TRBD1 aligns across 8 bases. Germline trimming cut 2 bases from V and 6 bases from J; bases unmatched to any gene: 9. This CDR3 comprises 16 residues. Germline V gene sequence: CDR1 SGHVS, CDR2 FQNEAQ. This CDR3 reads CASSLTDRAPIQPQHF. The DNA for the CDR3 is TGTGCCAGCAGCTTAACGGACAGGGCCCCAATTCAGCCCCAGCATTTT.

V gene TRBV19 combines with J gene TRBJ1-4; unclear D gene. The V and J ends lost 0 bases and 7 bases respectively, with 6 bases between them. Germline V gene lookup returns CDR1 LNHDA and CDR2 SQIVND (reference sequence). This CDR3 has 13 amino acids. CDR3 nucleotides: TGTGCCAGTAGTATAGATCTGAGTGAAAAACTGTTTTTT. This encodes CASSIDLSEKLFF.

The V call is TRBV5-4, the J call TRBJ1-1; no clear D gene. Trimming removed 3 bases from V and 2 bases from J, with 11 bases in between. This CDR3 region has 14 residues. Per germline, CDR1 SGHNT and CDR2 YYREEE (reference sequence). The chain's CDR3 is CASSSSGYNTEAFF. The CDR3 DNA reads as TGTGCCAGCAGCTCCTCAGGTTACAACACTGAAGCTTTCTTT.

A few counts support this clone. The chain is built from TRBV9 and TRBJ2-3; D not resolved. Trimming pared 0 bases from V and 0 bases from J, leaving 5 bases between. This CDR3 is built from 14 residues. Germline CDR1 reads SGDLS; CDR2 reads YYNGEE. CDR3 sequence reads: CASSVVASTDTQYF. DNA of the CDR3: TGTGCCAGCAGCGTAGTAGCTAGCACAGATACGCAGTATTTT. The whole variable domain, remainder taken from reference TRBV9 and TRBJ2-3, is DSGVTQTPKHLITATGQRVTLRCSPRSGDLSVYWYQQSLDQGLQFLIQYYNGEERAKGNILERFSAQQFPDLHSELNLSSLELGDSALYFCASSVVASTDTQYFGPGTRLTVL.

This chain joins TRBV7-9 and TRBJ1-2; TRBD1 matches 10 bases. Germline V gene lookup returns CDR1 SEHNR and CDR2 FQNEAQ (reference sequence). V gave up 8 bases and J gave up 1 base; unmatched junction bases: 1. CDR3 length equals 13 residues. For the CDR3, the DNA is TGTGCCAGCGGACAGGGGGTTAACTATGGCTACACCTTC. The encoded protein is CASGQGVNYGYTF. Using reference TRBV7-9 and TRBJ1-2 for the parts outside the CDR3, the full variable domain is DTGVSQNPRHKITKRGQNVTFRCDPISEHNRLYWYRQTLGQGPEFLTYFQNEAQLEKSRLLSDRFSAERPKGSFSTLEIQRTEQGDSAMYLCASGQGVNYGYTFGSGTRLTVV.